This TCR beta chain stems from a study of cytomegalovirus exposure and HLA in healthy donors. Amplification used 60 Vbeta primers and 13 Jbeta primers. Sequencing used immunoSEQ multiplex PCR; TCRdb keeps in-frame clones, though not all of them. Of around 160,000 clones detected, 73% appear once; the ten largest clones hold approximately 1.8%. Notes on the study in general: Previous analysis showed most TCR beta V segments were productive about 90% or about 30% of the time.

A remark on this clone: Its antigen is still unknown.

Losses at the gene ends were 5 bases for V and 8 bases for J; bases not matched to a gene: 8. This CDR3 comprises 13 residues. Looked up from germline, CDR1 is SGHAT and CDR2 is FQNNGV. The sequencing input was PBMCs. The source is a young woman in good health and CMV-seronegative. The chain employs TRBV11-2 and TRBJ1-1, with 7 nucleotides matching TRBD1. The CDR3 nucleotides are TGTGCCAGCAGCGGACCGACAGGGAGAGAAGCTTTCTTT. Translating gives CASSGPTGREAFF.